A selection of T cell receptor beta chains follows, all from one sample in a study of cytomegalovirus exposure and HLA in healthy donors. Assay: immunoSEQ multiplex PCR; the TCRdb copy retains only in-frame clones and omits some. The repertoire holds about 160,000 clones, with roughly four fifths as singletons. Material: PBMCs. These receptors originate from a man aged 50 or older in good health and CMV-seropositive. CDR3s include the opening cysteine and the closing phenylalanine or tryptophan. D genes are given only for firm matches. A clone size is listed for some rows: how often the clone was seen (once, few, many), or a class if it is expanded.

d_gene | j_gene | abundance | v_gene | CDR3nt | CDR3aa
TRBD2 | TRBJ2-5 | NA | TRBV30 | TGTGCCTGGAGTACGGGACTAGCGGGAGAAGAGCAGTACTTC | CAWSTGLAGEEQYF
NA | TRBJ1-3 | NA | TRBV5-1 | TGCGCCAGCAGCCAAGACGGGGGAAACACCATATATTTT | CASSQDGGNTIYF
TRBD1 | TRBJ1-5 | few | TRBV6-1 | TGTGCCAGCAGAGGGACAGGGGTTGGCAATCAGCCCCAGCATTTT | CASRGTGVGNQPQHF
NA | TRBJ1-2 | NA | TRBV19 | TGTGCCAGTAGTCACAACAGCTATGGCTACACCTTC | CASSHNSYGYTF
NA | TRBJ1-1 | few | TRBV4-1 | TGCGCCAGCAGCCGAACAGGGCTCACTGAAGCTTTCTTT | CASSRTGLTEAFF
NA | TRBJ2-7 | NA | TRBV30 | TGTGCCTGGAGTGTGGGTGGAGGGTTATACGAGCAGTACTTC | CAWSVGGGLYEQYF
NA | TRBJ2-6 | NA | TRBV9 | TGTGCCAGCAGCGTTAGAGGACATGCCGGGGCCAACGTCCTGACTTTC | CASSVRGHAGANVLTF
NA | TRBJ1-5 | NA | TRBV21-1 | TGTGCCAGCAGCAAGGGCCGCGGGCCTAGCAATCAGCCCCAGCATTTT | CASSKGRGPSNQPQHF
NA | TRBJ2-5 | NA | TRBV4-3 | TGCGCCAGCAGCCAGGTTGCTGGACAGCTAGAGACCCAGTACTTC | CASSQVAGQLETQYF
TRBD1 | TRBJ1-6 | NA | TRBV4-2 | TGTGCCAGCAGCCGTGACAGGGCCCCCTCTAATTCACCCCTCCACTTT | CASSRDRAPSNSPLHF
NA | TRBJ2-1 | few | TRBV19 | TGTGCCAGTAGTTCACCTCAGCGGACAGTAAACAATGAGCAGTTCTTC | CASSSPQRTVNNEQFF
NA | TRBJ1-5 | few | TRBV19 | TGTGCCAGTAGTGCGGCGGAGAGGCAGCCCCAGCATTTT | CASSAAERQPQHF
TRBD1 | TRBJ2-7 | NA | TRBV27 | TGTGCCAGCAGTTTAAGACGGGACAGTTCTTACGAGCAGTACTTC | CASSLRRDSSYEQYF
NA | TRBJ2-5 | once | TRBV28 | TGTGCCAGCAGTTCACTTCCCGGACTCCCACACTTC | CASSSLPGLPHF
NA | TRBJ2-5 | NA | TRBV13 | TGTGCCAGCAGCTTAGGGACAGAACAACAAGAGACCCAGTACTTC | CASSLGTEQQETQYF
TRBD1 | TRBJ1-6 | NA | TRBV5-1 | TGCGCCAGCAGCAGGGACAGGGATAATTCACCCCTCCACTTT | CASSRDRDNSPLHF
NA | TRBJ2-1 | NA | TRBV21-1 | TGTGCCAGCAGCAGCGGGGACAGGGCTGCCGAGCAGTTCTTC | CASSSGDRAAEQFF
NA | TRBJ2-2 | NA | TRBV9 | TGTGCCAGCAGCGTAGGAACACCCGGGGAGCTGTTTTTT | CASSVGTPGELFF
TRBD1 | TRBJ1-2 | NA | TRBV13 | TGTGCCAGCAGCCCACTACAGGGGGTGAAGGGCTACACCTTC | CASSPLQGVKGYTF
NA | TRBJ2-3 | NA | TRBV7-3 | TGTGCCAGCAGCTTAACGGGCAGCCTTCGCACAGATACGCAGTATTTT | CASSLTGSLRTDTQYF
NA | TRBJ2-7 | NA | TRBV19 | TGTGCCAGTAGCGCATCCCCAGCAGGGATCTACGAGCAGTACTTC | CASSASPAGIYEQYF
NA | TRBJ1-3 | NA | TRBV19 | TGTGCCAGTAGTACCGGAGACAGCTCTGGAAACACCATATATTTT | CASSTGDSSGNTIYF
NA | TRBJ2-7 | NA | TRBV21-1 | TGTGCCAGCAGCAAACCTTTAGGACAGGCGGGCTCCGAGCAGTACTTC | CASSKPLGQAGSEQYF
TRBD1 | TRBJ1-5 | NA | TRBV28 | TGTGCCAGCAGAGGAGGGACAGGGGGCAATCAGCCCCAGCATTTT | CASRGGTGGNQPQHF
TRBD1 | TRBJ1-2 | NA | TRBV27 | TGTGCCAGCAGTCGGAGGGACAGGGGGGTTGGCTACACCTTC | CASSRRDRGVGYTF
NA | TRBJ2-1 | NA | TRBV2 | TGTGCCAGCAGTGTGGGAGGTGAGCAGTTCTTC | CASSVGGEQFF
NA | TRBJ2-7 | NA | TRBV30 | TGTGCCTGGATCGATGGGGGGGGCGTCTCCTACGAGCAGTACTTC | CAWIDGGGVSYEQYF
TRBD1 | TRBJ1-1 | NA | TRBV11-3 | TGTGCCAGCAGCCGACAGGGGAAGAACACTGAAGCTTTCTTT | CASSRQGKNTEAFF
NA | TRBJ2-5 | NA | TRBV7-9 | TGTGCCAGCAGCAGAGGTCAGATATTACAAGAGACCCAGTACTTC | CASSRGQILQETQYF
NA | TRBJ2-3 | once | TRBV29-1 | TGCAGCGTCCCCAGGGCCGACACGCAGTATTTT | CSVPRADTQYF
TRBD1 | TRBJ2-5 | NA | TRBV19 | TGTGCCAGTAATAAAGACAGGGAAGAGACCCAGTACTTC | CASNKDREETQYF
NA | TRBJ2-7 | few | TRBV11-2 | TGTGCCAGCAGCAAACCAGATACCTACGAGCAGTACTTC | CASSKPDTYEQYF
TRBD1 | TRBJ2-4 | NA | TRBV7-9 | TGTGCCAGCAGCCCGGACAGGGGAGGCAAAAACATTCAGTACTTC | CASSPDRGGKNIQYF
NA | TRBJ2-1 | NA | TRBV5-1 | TGCGCCAGCAGCCGTGAACAATTACAATACAATGAGCAGTTCTTC | CASSREQLQYNEQFF